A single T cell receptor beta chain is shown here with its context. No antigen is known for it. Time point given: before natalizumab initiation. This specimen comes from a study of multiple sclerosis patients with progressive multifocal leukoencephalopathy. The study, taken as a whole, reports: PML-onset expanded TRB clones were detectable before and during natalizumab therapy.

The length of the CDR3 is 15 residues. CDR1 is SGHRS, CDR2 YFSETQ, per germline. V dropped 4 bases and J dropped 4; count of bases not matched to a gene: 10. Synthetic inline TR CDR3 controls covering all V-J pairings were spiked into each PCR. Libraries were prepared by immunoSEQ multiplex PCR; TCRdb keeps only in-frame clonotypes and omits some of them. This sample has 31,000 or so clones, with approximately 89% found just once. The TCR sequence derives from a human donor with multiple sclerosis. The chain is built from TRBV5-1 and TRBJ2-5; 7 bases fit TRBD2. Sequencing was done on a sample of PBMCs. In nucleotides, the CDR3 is TGCGCCAGCAGCGTTGGCGGTTCGGGGGGAGAGACCCAGTACTTC. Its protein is CASSVGGSGGETQYF.